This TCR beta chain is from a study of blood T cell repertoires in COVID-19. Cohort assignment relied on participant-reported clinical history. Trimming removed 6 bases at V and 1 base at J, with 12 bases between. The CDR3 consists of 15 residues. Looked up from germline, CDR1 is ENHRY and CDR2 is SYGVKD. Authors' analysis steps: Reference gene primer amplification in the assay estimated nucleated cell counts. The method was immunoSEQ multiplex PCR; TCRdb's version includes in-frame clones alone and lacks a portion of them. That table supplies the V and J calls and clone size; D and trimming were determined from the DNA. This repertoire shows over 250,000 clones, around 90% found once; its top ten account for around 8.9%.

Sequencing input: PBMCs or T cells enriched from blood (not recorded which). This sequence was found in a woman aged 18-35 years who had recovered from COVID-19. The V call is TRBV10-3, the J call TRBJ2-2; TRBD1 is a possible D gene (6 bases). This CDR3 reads CAIRQGVGNTGELFF. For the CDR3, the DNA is TGTGCCATCAGACAGGGAGTAGGGAACACCGGGGAGCTGTTTTTT.